This entry lists 23 T cell receptor beta chains sequenced from one sample in a study of blood T cell repertoires in COVID-19. The data were produced by immunoSEQ multiplex PCR, yet TCRdb's version contains in-frame clones alone and is incomplete. The table includes about 290,000 clones, around 90% detected once. Input material: PBMCs or T cells enriched from blood (not recorded which). The receptor source for this set is a middle-aged woman who had recovered from COVID-19.

Remarks on this clone: This sample also contains other DNA sequences that code for the same CDR3. The CDR3 reads CASSPLQGSNQPQHF. The CDR3 DNA follows: TGTGCCAGCTCACCACTCCAGGGTAGCAATCAGCCCCAGCATTTT. The chain couples TRBV18 to TRBJ1-5; D may be TRBD1 (5 bases). Germline V lookup: CDR1 KGHSH, CDR2 LQKENI. CDR3 length: 15 residues. The V gene lost 1 base and the J gene lost 0 bases, with 7 bases spanning the gap.

The V gene is TRBV2, the J gene TRBJ1-2, with a tentative D call TRBD1 (5 bases). The CDR3 has 14 amino acids. Between the trimmed V and J ends, which lost 4 bases and 4 bases, there was a span of 13 bases. CDR1 SNHLY and CDR2 FYNNEI come from the germline V gene. The chain's CDR3 is CASSAILRAYGYTF. The CDR3 DNA follows: TGTGCCAGCAGTGCAATTCTCAGGGCCTATGGCTACACCTTC.

The CDR3: CASSPQGASNQPQHF. The CDR3 DNA reads TGTGCCAGCTCACCCCAGGGGGCTAGCAATCAGCCCCAGCATTTT. V and J are TRBV18 and TRBJ1-5; TRBD1 aligns across 8 bases. This CDR3 is built from 15 residues. The V segment lost 3 bases and the J segment 0 bases; nucleotides outside the gene matches: 1. CDR1 is KGHSH and CDR2 is LQKENI in the germline V gene.

The sample holds one count of this clone. V and J are TRBV6-5 and TRBJ1-1; D gene unclear. Germline CDR1 is MNHEY and CDR2 is SVGAGI. This CDR3 comprises 14 residues. The germline V and J ends were trimmed by 7 bases and 0 bases, with 12 bases remaining between them. CDR3 protein: CASNRAGLNTEAFF. The CDR3 DNA reads TGTGCCAGCAATCGGGCGGGATTGAACACTGAAGCTTTCTTT.

This rearrangement joins TRBV24-1 to TRBJ2-3, with 10 positions matching TRBD2. This CDR3 spans 15 amino acids. The germline V gene has CDR1 KGHDR and CDR2 SFDVKD. V dropped 3 bases and J dropped 4; count of bases not matched to a gene: 3. CDR3 nucleotide sequence: TGTGCCACCAGTGATATGACTAGCGGGTCAGATACGCAGTATTTT. Residues: CATSDMTSGSDTQYF.

The rearrangement links TRBV18 to TRBJ2-4, with 7 bases fitting TRBD1. J lost 2 bases, V lost 4 bases, and 8 bases had no gene match. The CDR3 spans 16 residues. Looked up from germline, CDR1 is KGHSH and CDR2 is LQKENI. CDR3 bases: TGTGCCAGCTCACAAAACAGGGGTTCGACCAAAAACATTCAGTACTTC. Amino acid sequence: CASSQNRGSTKNIQYF.

The V call is TRBV6-5, the J call TRBJ1-2, with D tentatively TRBD1 (6 bases). Trimming took 6 bases from V and 0 from J, leaving 11 bases between them. Germline CDR1 and CDR2: MNHEY and SVGAGI. The CDR3 runs 14 residues. CDR3 protein: CASRVGQTNYGYTF. The CDR3 nucleotides read TGTGCCAGCAGGGTGGGACAAACTAACTATGGCTACACCTTC.

This chain joins TRBV6-5 and TRBJ1-1, with D perhaps matching TRBD1 (5 bases). Germline V CDR1 and CDR2: MNHEY, SVGAGI. Deletions cut 7 bases from V and 4 bases from J, with 13 bases between. The CDR3 consists of 13 residues. For the CDR3, the DNA is TGTGCCAGCACCATGGGTCAGGGCACTGAAGCTTTCTTT. This sequence encodes CASTMGQGTEAFF.

The chain combines TRBV7-9 with TRBJ1-2; 7 nucleotides match TRBD1. The CDR3 is 14 residues long. Trimming took 5 bases from V and 3 from J; bases not matched to a gene: 6. Per the germline V gene, CDR1 is SEHNR and CDR2 is FQNEAQ (reference sequence). CDR3 region: CASSLGTADYGYTF. The CDR3 nucleotides read TGTGCCAGCAGCCTAGGGACAGCAGACTATGGCTACACCTTC.

This chain uses TRBV5-6 with TRBJ2-1; 10 bases match TRBD2. Trimming cost V 7 bases and J 6 bases; bases outside gene matches: 10. Per the germline V gene, CDR1 is SGHDT and CDR2 is YYEEEE. The CDR3 runs 15 residues. CDR3 amino acids: CASAHLAGVSNEQFF. CDR3 DNA: TGTGCCAGCGCTCACCTAGCGGGAGTGTCCAATGAGCAGTTCTTC.

The V and J genes are TRBV28 and TRBJ1-5, with a possible D match to TRBD1 (6 bases). The germline V gene has CDR1 MDHEN and CDR2 SYDVKM. This CDR3 comprises 12 residues. V lost 7 bases, J lost 7 bases, and 11 bases lay in between. CDR3 in DNA: TGTGCCAGCACAACAGGGAGACAGCCCCAGCATTTT. This encodes CASTTGRQPQHF. The whole variable domain, remainder taken from reference TRBV28 and TRBJ1-5, is DVKVTQSSRYLVKRTGEKVFLECVQDMDHENMFWYRQDPGLGLRLIYFSYDVKMKEKGDIPEGYSVSREKKERFSLILESASTNQTSMYLCASTTGRQPQHFGDGTRLSIL.

The rearrangement joins TRBV7-3 to TRBJ1-1, with 11 bases aligning to TRBD1. The CDR3 has 18 residues. V lost 0 bases, J lost 4 bases, and 10 bases stayed unmatched. Per germline, CDR1 SGHTA and CDR2 FQGTGA. CDR3 residues: CASSLTPLSGTGGTEAFF. The CDR3 nucleotides read TGTGCCAGCAGCTTAACCCCCCTATCCGGGACAGGGGGCACTGAAGCTTTCTTT.

The V call is TRBV27, the J call TRBJ2-7; no definite D call. Trimming removed 0 bases from V and 5 bases from J, with 14 bases in between. This CDR3 spans 15 amino acids. Germline V gene data show CDR1 as MNHEY and CDR2 as SMNVEV (reference sequence). In nucleotides, the CDR3 is TGTGCCAGCAGTTTATCGGTGACATTCATCCACGAGCAGTACTTC. Protein sequence: CASSLSVTFIHEQYF.

The V gene is TRBV14, the J gene TRBJ2-7, with 11 positions matching TRBD2. The germline CDR1 and CDR2 sequences are SGHDN and FVKESK. The CDR3 runs to 17 residues. J was trimmed by 0 bases and V by 4 bases; bases with no gene match: 8. As DNA, the CDR3 is TGTGCCAGCAGCCGCCGGACTAGCGGGCTTTTCTCCTACGAGCAGTACTTC. Encoded protein: CASSRRTSGLFSYEQYF.

The chain has TRBV7-9 and TRBJ1-6, with 7 bases that match TRBD1. The CDR3 runs to 15 residues. V was clipped by 1 base and J by 6 bases; unmatched bases: 3. In germline, CDR1 is SEHNR, CDR2 FQNEAQ (reference sequence). In nucleotides, the CDR3 is TGTGCCAGCAGCTTAGGATGGGACAGTAATTCACCCCTCCACTTT. Encoded protein: CASSLGWDSNSPLHF.

The V gene is TRBV3-1 (or the pseudogene TRBV3-2), the J gene TRBJ2-5, with D perhaps matching TRBD2 (5 bases). The CDR3 contains 16 residues. V gave up 4 bases and J gave up 4 bases, with 19 bases separating them. From germline, CDR1 is LGHDT and CDR2 YNNKEL (reference sequence). CDR3 nucleotide sequence: TGTGCCAGCAGCCTTGCGGCTAGCCAACGTGGAGAGACCCAGTACTTC. Protein: CASSLAASQRGETQYF.

This clone was recorded only once. CDR3 in amino acids: CASSEAPRQGLNTEAFF. CDR3 coding DNA: TGTGCCAGCAGTGAAGCCCCGCGACAGGGGTTGAACACTGAAGCTTTCTTT. The V call is TRBV25-1, the J call TRBJ1-1, with 8 bases that match TRBD1. This CDR3 comprises 17 residues. Trimming removed 2 bases from V and 0 bases from J; junction bases left unmatched: 8. The germline V gene encodes CDR1 MGHDK and CDR2 SYGVNS.

The V gene is TRBV28, the J gene TRBJ1-4; possibly TRBD1 for D (5 bases). Between the trimmed V and J ends, which lost 2 bases and 3 bases, there was a span of 7 bases. The CDR3 is made up of 14 amino acids. Germline V gene lookup returns CDR1 MDHEN and CDR2 SYDVKM. The CDR3 sequence: CASSLPGSNEKLFF. The CDR3 DNA follows: TGTGCCAGCAGTTTACCAGGGTCTAATGAAAAACTGTTTTTT.

The gene calls are TRBV9 and TRBJ2-1; 7 nucleotides line up with TRBD1. With V trimmed by 0 bases and J by 6 bases, 6 bases remained unmatched. Germline V gene lookup returns CDR1 SGDLS and CDR2 YYNGEE. The CDR3 is made up of 15 amino acids. CDR3 region: CASSVVATGVNEQFF. As DNA, the CDR3 is TGTGCCAGCAGCGTAGTGGCCACAGGGGTCAATGAGCAGTTCTTC.

DNA of the CDR3: TGCGCCAGCAGTGAGTGGGCTAGCGGGGAGTCCTACGAGCAGTACTTC. Protein sequence: CASSEWASGESYEQYF. This chain links TRBV10-1 with TRBJ2-7; 9 positions match TRBD2. The trim removed 1 base at V and 1 base at J, leaving 5 bases unmatched. CDR1 and CDR2 (germline): WNHNN, SYGVQD (reference sequence). CDR3 length: 16 residues.

V gene TRBV6-5 combines with J gene TRBJ1-1; D not resolved. Trimming left V 0 bases short and J 5 bases short, with 10 bases between. Germline V gene lookup returns CDR1 MNHEY and CDR2 SVGAGI. The CDR3 runs 14 residues. CDR3 region: CASSYSFRVTEAFF. The CDR3 nucleotides are TGTGCCAGCAGTTACTCGTTTCGGGTAACTGAAGCTTTCTTT.

J is TRBJ2-7 and V is TRBV27; 10 bases agree with TRBD2. CDR3 length: 17 residues. V lost 1 base to trimming and J lost 3 bases; unmatched junction nucleotides: 9. Germline values: CDR1 MNHEY, CDR2 SMNVEV (reference sequence). The CDR3 region has the DNA TGTGCCAGCAGTTTATTGGGGGCTAGCGGGAGCAACTACGAGCAGTACTTC. This translates into CASSLLGASGSNYEQYF.

This chain uses TRBV30 with TRBJ2-2, with 9 bases that match TRBD2. The CDR3 sequence is 13 residues long. The J segment lost 7 bases and the V segment lost 4 bases, leaving 4 bases of the junction unmatched. Germline lookup yields CDR1 GTSNPN and CDR2 SVGIG (reference sequence). CDR3 sequence (DNA): TGTGCCTGGACTAGCGGGGCTAGCGGGGAGCTGTTTTTT. Residues: CAWTSGASGELFF.